The clone carrying this T cell receptor beta chain was observed a single time. The sample originates from a study of blood T cell repertoires in COVID-19. Study-level background: Sample material is recorded as cDNA or gDNA derived from T cells, B-cell-depleted T cells, or PBMCs.

In the original analysis: Reference gene primer amplification gave nucleated cell count estimates. The protocol was immunoSEQ multiplex PCR, while the TCRdb copy is restricted to in-frame clones and leaves out a portion. That table furnishes V, J and clone size, whereas the DNA furnished D and trimming. The table has 20,000 to 25,000 clones, about 90% seen once; the top ten hold 5.5% to 7.5%. With 0 bases removed from V and 7 bases from J, the gap between germline ends came to 10 bases. Germline V lookup: CDR1 SGHTS, CDR2 YDEGEE. The CDR3 runs to 13 residues. Sample: peripheral blood. The gene calls are TRBV5-8 and TRBJ1-2; D ambiguous. The source of this sequence is a woman of 80 years or more with active COVID-19. CDR3 sequence: CASSLAFGGGYTF. The CDR3 DNA reads TGTGCCAGCAGCTTGGCCTTCGGTGGTGGCTACACCTTC.